This TCR beta chain was sequenced in a study of T cell responses to AZD1222 COVID-19 vaccine. Findings and limits, study-wide: Repertoire collection took place solely once the T cell response had peaked. Clonal diversity may have been underestimated in mostly white British donors.

Note on this clone: Its antigen is unknown.

TCRdb's table, derived via immunoSEQ multiplex PCR, lists solely in-frame clones and lacks some. Counted here are 120,000 to 150,000 clones, roughly 86% occurring once; the ten biggest clones make up 5.4%. CDR1 SGHRS and CDR2 YFSETQ come from the germline V gene. With V trimmed by 3 bases and J by 4 bases, 6 bases remained unmatched. CDR3 length: 15 amino acids. The chain combines TRBV5-1 with TRBJ1-4; 7 bases are shared with TRBD1. The clonotype originates from an adult who received the MenACWY meningococcal vaccine as a control. Sequences were derived from peripheral blood, sampled 28 days after the second dose of the MenACWY control vaccine. CDR3 DNA sequence: TGCGCCAGCAGCTGGGGGGACAGAGATAATGAAAAACTGTTTTTT. Translating it yields CASSWGDRDNEKLFF.